The TCR beta chain under discussion was sequenced for a study of blood T cell repertoires in COVID-19. Overall study context: Specimens from acute and convalescent COVID-19 originated in the United States, Italy and Spain. The cDNA or gDNA used as material had been derived from T cells, B-cell-depleted T cells, or PBMCs.

V lost 5 bases and J lost 0, with 13 bases in between. This CDR3 spans 16 amino acids. Per the germline V gene, CDR1 is SEHNR and CDR2 is FQNEAQ (reference sequence). Source study methods: Estimation of nucleated cell counts was performed using reference gene primer amplification. Assay used: immunoSEQ multiplex PCR; TCRdb lists only in-frame clones, some missing. V and J calls plus clone size are reproduced from that table; the DNA served to infer D and trimming. The sample holds about 84,000 clones; approximately 80% are singletons and the top ten take 15% to 17%. The chain uses TRBV7-9 and TRBJ1-4; possible D gene TRBD1, 6 bases. The TCR was taken from a woman aged 80 or older with acute or convalescent COVID-19. Sequenced: peripheral blood. The DNA for the CDR3 is TGTGCCAGCAGCCGCCAGGGACAAGCAACTAATGAAAAACTGTTTTTT. Protein sequence: CASSRQGQATNEKLFF.